These 24 T cell receptor beta chains share one sample of origin, sequenced in a study of T cell repertoires in cytomegalovirus infection. The antigens for these receptors are not known. TCRdb passed the reads through MiXCR, listing each CDR3 protein once. The repertoire includes roughly 60,000 distinct CDR3 sequences, around 33% of them detected once, and roughly 70% sits in the top ten. Sequencing used PBMCs, sequenced either directly or after in vitro stimulation (not recorded which). Receptor source: a human donor in good health (CMV status not recorded). Some clones in this sample may be carry-over from other donors' samples.

The V gene is TRBV7-6, the J gene TRBJ2-7; 8 positions agree with TRBD1. Germline lookup yields CDR1 SGHVS and CDR2 FNYEAQ. CDR3 size: 17 residues. The J segment lost 3 bases and the V segment lost 2 bases, leaving 12 bases of the junction unmatched. CDR3 DNA: TGTGCCAGCAGCTTAAAGTCTGTCAGGGGGCTGCACTACGAGCAGTACTTC. This translates into CASSLKSVRGLHYEQYF.

The chain links TRBV18 to TRBJ2-3, with no clear D. The CDR3 contains 15 residues. The germline gives CDR1 KGHSH, CDR2 LQKENI. With 3 bases removed from V and 2 bases from J, the gap between germline ends came to 12 bases. The CDR3 protein is CASSPERHLTDTQYF. CDR3 DNA sequence: TGTGCCAGCTCACCGGAGAGACACCTCACAGATACGCAGTATTTT.

This rearrangement joins TRBV28 to TRBJ2-5, with a weak D call TRBD2 (7 bases). The CDR3 sequence is 15 residues long. Germline CDR1 MDHEN, CDR2 SYDVKM. V shed 5 bases and J shed 1 base, with 14 bases lying between them. CDR3 nucleotides: TGTGCCAGCAGTCCCGCGGGGGCTTTCCAAGAGACCCAGTACTTC. It codes for CASSPAGAFQETQYF.

This chain links TRBV28 with TRBJ2-5; weak D call: TRBD1 (5 bases). CDR3 length: 15 amino acids. Germline lookup yields CDR1 MDHEN and CDR2 SYDVKM. Trimming cost V 2 bases and J 5 bases, with 15 bases left between them. The CDR3 nucleotides read TGTGCCAGCAGTTTACTGGAAAGGGGATTCGAGACCCAGTACTTC. Translating gives CASSLLERGFETQYF.

The chain recombines TRBV2 with TRBJ1-2; D not resolved. Germline V CDR1 and CDR2: SNHLY, FYNNEI. Trimming removed 4 bases from V and 4 bases from J, with 10 bases in between. This CDR3 has 13 amino acids. The CDR3 spells CASSGYRSYGYTF. The CDR3 DNA reads TGTGCCAGCAGTGGTTACCGATCCTATGGCTACACCTTC. The whole variable domain, filled in from reference TRBV2 and TRBJ1-2, reads EPEVTQTPSHQVTQMGQEVILRCVPISNHLYFYWYRQILGQKVEFLVSFYNNEISEKSEIFDDQFSVERPDGSNFTLKIRSTKLEDSAMYFCASSGYRSYGYTFGSGTRLTVV.

This sequence joins TRBV6-2 or TRBV6-3 and TRBJ2-7, with 8 bases that match TRBD1. Trimming cost V 2 bases and J 3 bases; bases outside gene matches: 9. Looked up from germline, CDR1 is MNHEY and CDR2 is SVGEGT. CDR3 length: 16 amino acids. CDR3: CASSYHQGQGDYEQYF. The DNA for the CDR3 is TGTGCCAGCAGTTACCACCAAGGACAGGGAGACTACGAGCAGTACTTC.

This clonotype was seen once. The chain couples TRBV6-5 to TRBJ2-7; no firm D call. The CDR3 runs to 13 residues. Germline V lookup: CDR1 MNHEY, CDR2 SVGAGI. V lost 5 bases and J lost 5, with 13 bases in between. The CDR3 loop is CASSHGPVDEQYF. The CDR3 DNA reads TGTGCCAGCAGTCACGGCCCCGTGGACGAGCAGTACTTC.

The sample holds a few counts of this clonotype. The J gene is TRBJ2-1, the V gene TRBV10-3, with 8 bases that match TRBD1. The length of the CDR3 is 14 residues. The ends lost 10 bases at V and 7 bases at J; junction bases unmatched: 12. The germline V gene encodes CDR1 ENHRY and CDR2 SYGVKD. In nucleotides, the CDR3 is TGTGCCACCTGCTTGGACAGGGTTAAGAATGAGCAGTTCTTC. Its translation is CATCLDRVKNEQFF.

A single count supports this clonotype. The chain recombines TRBV19 with TRBJ1-5, with 8 nucleotides matching TRBD1. The J call may be wrong; the DNA end is better matched by TRBJ2-3. The CDR3 has 15 residues. The germline V gene has CDR1 LNHDA and CDR2 SQIVND (reference sequence). DNA for the CDR3: TGTGCCAGTAGTATAGGGGGGACAGGTGACCAGCCCCAGTATTTT. Its protein is CASSIGGTGDQPQYF.

V gene TRBV14 combines with J gene TRBJ2-3; maybe TRBD2 (6 bases). Germline CDR1 and CDR2: SGHDN and FVKESK. V was trimmed by 0 bases and J by 0 bases, leaving 10 bases between them. The CDR3 loop spans 16 amino acids. The CDR3 DNA sequence: TGTGCCAGCAGCCAAGAATGGCGGGATAGCACAGATACGCAGTATTTT. Protein: CASSQEWRDSTDTQYF.

The rearrangement joins TRBV6-5 to TRBJ1-2; 8 bases align to TRBD1. The ends lost 0 bases at V and 7 bases at J; junction bases unmatched: 10. This CDR3 comprises 16 residues. Germline V lookup: CDR1 MNHEY, CDR2 SVGAGI. In DNA form, the CDR3 reads TGTGCCAGCAGTTACTCCCCGGCAGGGGGCAAGGGTGGCTACACCTTC. This encodes CASSYSPAGGKGGYTF.

The chain uses TRBV19 and TRBJ2-6; 14 bases align to TRBD2. Germline V gives CDR1 LNHDA, CDR2 SQIVND (reference sequence). The CDR3 consists of 17 residues. After removal of 4 bases from V and 2 bases from J, the junction contained 1 base not matched to a gene. The CDR3, as DNA: TGTGCCAGTAGTAGGACTAGCGGGAGGACTGGGGCCAACGTCCTGACTTTC. This gives the protein CASSRTSGRTGANVLTF. Using reference TRBV19 and TRBJ2-6 for the parts outside the CDR3, the full variable domain is DGGITQSPKYLFRKEGQNVTLSCEQNLNHDAMYWYRQDPGQGLRLIYYSQIVNDFQKGDIAEGYSVSREKKESFPLTVTSAQKNPTAFYLCASSRTSGRTGANVLTFGAGSRLTVL.

The chain recombines TRBV6-1 with TRBJ2-7; 10 nucleotides agree with TRBD2. This CDR3 region has 17 residues. V lost 0 bases to trimming and J lost 1 base; unmatched junction nucleotides: 6. CDR1 is MNHNS and CDR2 is SASEGT in the germline V gene. CDR3 nucleotides: TGTGCCAGCAGTGAAGCCCCTAGCGGGAGCACATCCTACGAGCAGTACTTC. It specifies CASSEAPSGSTSYEQYF.

The genes are TRBV12-3 or TRBV12-4 and TRBJ2-4; TRBD1 or TRBD2 may be the D gene (6 bases each). V was clipped by 7 bases and J by 6 bases, with 16 bases between them. This CDR3 spans 14 amino acids. The CDR3 sequence is CASTAGEAGNIQYF. The CDR3 region has the DNA TGTGCCAGCACCGCAGGGGAGGCGGGAAACATTCAGTACTTC.

The V gene is TRBV6-1, the J gene TRBJ1-2; tentative D call: TRBD1 (5 bases). The CDR3 is 14 amino acids. Trimming stripped 6 bases from V and 7 bases from J, with 18 bases between. Looked up from germline, CDR1 is MNHNS and CDR2 is SASEGT. The CDR3 reads CASRRDGNLVGYTF. For the CDR3, the DNA is TGTGCCAGCAGGAGGGACGGTAACTTAGTTGGCTACACCTTC.

The sample holds a few counts of this clonotype. The V call is TRBV4-1, the J call TRBJ2-3; a possible D gene is TRBD2 (6 bases). Per germline, CDR1 MGHRA and CDR2 YSYEKL. V lost 1 base and J 2 bases, leaving 13 bases between the germline ends. The CDR3 has 16 residues. This CDR3 is CASSQGASELTDTQYF. In DNA form, the CDR3 reads TGCGCCAGCAGCCAAGGTGCTAGCGAGCTCACAGATACGCAGTATTTT.

J is TRBJ2-5 and V is TRBV7-2; 10 nucleotides agree with TRBD2. CDR1 and CDR2 from the germline V gene are SGHTA and FQGNSA. V was pared by 5 bases and J by 1 base, with 13 bases of the junction left unmatched. CDR3 size: 18 residues. In nucleotides, the CDR3 is TGTGCCAGCAGCCCCCAATTGGGGCTAGCGGGAGCCCAAGAGACCCAGTACTTC. This gives the protein CASSPQLGLAGAQETQYF.

The chain has TRBV12-3 or TRBV12-4 and TRBJ1-5, with D perhaps TRBD1 (5 bases). The CDR3 loop spans 14 amino acids. V lost 6 bases to trimming and J lost 6 bases, with 15 bases between them. CDR3 residues: CASRRGRKFQPQHF. CDR3 sequence (DNA): TGTGCCAGCAGGAGGGGACGGAAATTTCAGCCCCAGCATTTT.

The J gene is TRBJ1-1, the V gene TRBV6-6, with a possible D match to TRBD1 (6 bases). This CDR3 is 15 amino acids long. V lost 4 bases and J lost 7, with 19 bases in between. CDR1 and CDR2 from the germline V gene are MNHNY and SVGAGI (reference sequence). CDR3 sequence (DNA): TGTGCCAGCAGTTCCCATACAGGGAGAGGAAATGAAGCTTTCTTT. Protein product: CASSSHTGRGNEAFF.

This chain links TRBV7-2 with TRBJ2-3; the D gene could be TRBD1 or TRBD2 (5 bases each). Germline V gene data show CDR1 as SGHTA and CDR2 as FQGNSA. The V end lost 4 bases, the J end lost 9 bases, and 11 bases lay between the germline ends. The CDR3 loop spans 12 amino acids. CDR3 region: CASSSRRGTQYF. Written as DNA, the CDR3 is TGTGCCAGCAGCTCACGACGGGGCACGCAGTATTTT.

Written as DNA, the CDR3 is TGTGCCAGCAGTGAGGGCGTGACTGAAGCTTTCTTT. It codes for CASSEGVTEAFF. The chain carries TRBV7-9 and TRBJ1-1, with no clear D. CDR3 size: 12 residues. Trimming pared 6 bases from V and 5 bases from J, leaving 10 bases between. Germline V gene sequence: CDR1 SEHNR, CDR2 FQNEAQ (reference sequence).

This CDR3 is CASRASLHIADTQYF. In DNA, the CDR3 is TGCGCCAGCAGGGCTAGCCTCCATATCGCAGATACGCAGTATTTT. This chain links TRBV10-2 with TRBJ2-3, with D perhaps matching TRBD2 (5 bases). Per germline, CDR1 WSHSY and CDR2 SAAADI. The CDR3 contains 15 residues. V lost 6 bases, J lost 4 bases, and 17 bases lay in between.

The chain employs TRBV6-1 and TRBJ2-7; 11 bases align to TRBD2. V trimming: 8 bases; J trimming: 6 bases; junction bases outside the gene matches: 9. The germline V gene has CDR1 MNHNS and CDR2 SASEGT. The CDR3 runs 14 residues. As DNA, the CDR3 is TGTGCCAGCCAGTCCACTAGCGGGAGCAGCGAGCAGTACTTC. Translating it yields CASQSTSGSSEQYF.

J is TRBJ1-1 and V is TRBV2, with D maybe TRBD1 (6 bases). The V end was cut by 6 bases, the J end by 2 bases, with 10 bases between. Germline V lookup: CDR1 SNHLY, CDR2 FYNNEI. The CDR3 loop spans 13 amino acids. The CDR3 region has the DNA TGTGCCAGCAGAGAGGACAGAAACACTGAAGCTTTCTTT. It encodes CASREDRNTEAFF. The whole variable domain, filled in from reference TRBV2 and TRBJ1-1, reads EPEVTQTPSHQVTQMGQEVILRCVPISNHLYFYWYRQILGQKVEFLVSFYNNEISEKSEIFDDQFSVERPDGSNFTLKIRSTKLEDSAMYFCASREDRNTEAFFGQGTRLTVV.